The rows below give T cell receptor beta chains drawn from one sample of a study of coeliac disease. The assay was immunoSEQ multiplex PCR, and TCRdb's table has in-frame clones only and misses some. The sample contains some 5,100 clones, roughly 58% of which appear only once. Sequencing was done on a sample of intraepithelial lymphocytes from the gut. These receptors were collected from a woman in her 30s with active celiac disease. CDR3s include the opening cysteine and the closing phenylalanine or tryptophan. A D gene is named only where the DNA matches it firmly. Expanded clones get a size class; other rows say once, few or many, or leave the size out.

D gene,clone size,J gene,CDR3 length,V gene,CDR3 protein,CDR3 DNA
TRBD1,-,TRBJ2-7,16,TRBV7-6,CASSQGPGQGSYEQYF,TGCGCCAGCAGCCAAGGTCCTGGACAGGGTTCCTACGAGCAGTACTTC
-,-,TRBJ2-3,14,TRBV30,CAWTGLVSTDTQYF,TGTGCCTGGACAGGTTTGGTCAGCACAGATACGCAGTATTTT
-,-,TRBJ1-1,15,TRBV6-5,CASSGWTGMNTEAFF,TGTGCCAGCAGTGGCTGGACGGGAATGAACACTGAAGCTTTCTTT
TRBD1,-,TRBJ1-1,20,TRBV4-1,CASSQDLNGVRGLLDTEAFF,TGCGCCAGCAGCCAAGACCTCAACGGTGTCAGGGGGCTTCTGGACACTGAAGCTTTCTTT
TRBD1,-,TRBJ2-7,15,TRBV6-5,CASSYDRVRSYEQYF,TGTGCCAGCAGTTACGACAGGGTCAGATCCTACGAGCAGTACTTC
TRBD2,few,TRBJ2-7,16,TRBV4-1,CASSQEVSGGAYEQYF,TGCGCCAGCAGCCAAGAAGTGAGCGGGGGGGCCTACGAGCAGTACTTC
-,-,TRBJ2-7,15,TRBV10-3,CAISESSWGVYEQYF,TGTGCCATCAGTGAGTCCTCATGGGGGGTCTACGAGCAGTACTTC
-,few,TRBJ2-7,14,TRBV5-4,CASSPDYRPREQYF,TGTGCCAGCAGCCCGGACTACCGACCGAGGGAGCAGTACTTC
TRBD1,-,TRBJ1-1,15,TRBV6-6,CASSPQTGMNTEAFF,TGTGCCAGCAGTCCACAGACAGGGATGAACACTGAAGCTTTCTTT
TRBD2,-,TRBJ2-5,15,TRBV5-1,CASSRGGGDQETQYF,TGCGCCAGCAGCCGTGGGGGGGGAGACCAAGAGACCCAGTACTTC
-,once,TRBJ2-7,12,TRBV7-8,CASSLAGAEQYF,TGTGCCAGCAGCTTAGCAGGGGCCGAGCAGTACTTC
TRBD2,few,TRBJ2-5,18,TRBV28,CASSLLGLAGGPGETQYF,TGTGCCAGCAGTTTATTGGGACTAGCGGGGGGCCCGGGAGAGACCCAGTACTTC
TRBD1,-,TRBJ1-2,16,TRBV4-3,CASSQEIGTGRYGYTF,TGCGCCAGCAGCCAAGAGATCGGGACAGGGCGGTATGGCTACACCTTC
-,-,TRBJ1-4,13,TRBV11-2,CASSFGGDEKLFF,TGTGCCAGCAGCTTTGGAGGGGATGAAAAACTGTTTTTT
-,few,TRBJ2-7,11,TRBV29-1,CSGGDSTGQYF,TGCAGCGGGGGGGACAGCACTGGGCAGTACTTC
-,-,TRBJ1-5,15,TRBV2,CASREAPYSNQPQHF,TGTGCCAGCAGAGAAGCCCCCTACAGCAATCAGCCCCAGCATTTT
-,few,TRBJ2-1,15,TRBV10-3,CAISGERAGYNEQFF,TGTGCCATCAGTGGGGAGCGGGCCGGTTACAATGAGCAGTTCTTC
TRBD1,once,TRBJ1-1,15,TRBV6-1,CASSFNRGMNTEAFF,TGTGCCAGCAGCTTTAACAGGGGAATGAACACTGAAGCTTTCTTT
-,-,TRBJ1-1,14,TRBV2,CASKTRTANTEAFF,TGTGCCAGCAAGACGCGGACAGCGAACACTGAAGCTTTCTTT
-,-,TRBJ1-5,15,TRBV10-3,CAISEGDGANQPQHF,TGTGCCATCAGTGAGGGAGACGGAGCCAATCAGCCCCAGCATTTT
TRBD1,few,TRBJ2-1,13,TRBV4-3,CASSQGQGDEQFF,TGCGCCAGCAGCCAGGGCCAGGGGGATGAGCAGTTCTTC
TRBD1,few,TRBJ2-7,15,TRBV28,CASSPGTGVTYEQYF,TGTGCCAGCAGTCCCGGGACAGGGGTGACCTACGAGCAGTACTTC
-,-,TRBJ1-4,14,TRBV5-6,CASSLDGGDEKLFF,TGTGCCAGCAGCTTGGACGGGGGGGATGAAAAACTGTTTTTT
TRBD1,-,TRBJ2-7,16,TRBV28,CASSSFVRDRVHEQYF,TGTGCCAGCAGCTCGTTCGTCCGGGACAGGGTTCACGAGCAGTACTTC
TRBD1,-,TRBJ2-1,14,TRBV19,CATADRDANNEQFF,TGTGCCACCGCTGACAGGGACGCCAACAATGAGCAGTTCTTC
-,-,TRBJ1-1,14,TRBV2,CASTERGFNTEAFF,TGTGCCAGCACCGAGCGGGGTTTCAACACTGAAGCTTTCTTT
-,-,TRBJ2-7,12,TRBV27,CASSGITNEQYF,TGTGCCAGCAGTGGCATCACGAACGAGCAGTACTTC
-,once,TRBJ1-1,13,TRBV28,CASSFGRNTEAFF,TGTGCCAGCAGTTTTGGGAGGAACACTGAAGCTTTCTTT
-,-,TRBJ2-3,15,TRBV29-1,CSVKGQGLSTDTQYF,TGCAGCGTTAAAGGGCAGGGTCTAAGCACAGATACGCAGTATTTT
-,large,TRBJ1-1,15,TRBV4-3,CASSPIPQSPTEAFF,TGCGCCAGCAGCCCCATACCACAGAGTCCCACTGAAGCTTTCTTT
-,-,TRBJ2-2,15,TRBV7-9,CASSWQGANTGELFF,TGTGCCAGCAGCTGGCAGGGTGCGAACACCGGGGAGCTGTTTTTT
-,few,TRBJ1-5,13,TRBV6-6,CASRPGLGQPQHF,TGTGCCAGCAGGCCGGGACTTGGTCAGCCCCAGCATTTT
TRBD2,-,TRBJ2-3,15,TRBV5-5,CASSWGGYSTDTQYF,TGTGCCAGCAGCTGGGGGGGATATAGCACAGATACGCAGTATTTT
-,-,TRBJ1-1,15,TRBV15,CATSHRRELGTEAFF,TGTGCCACCAGCCATAGGCGGGAACTCGGCACTGAAGCTTTCTTT
-,-,TRBJ1-2,15,TRBV6-5,CASSYDRRVTGGYTF,TGTGCCAGCAGTTACGACAGGCGGGTTACAGGAGGCTACACCTTC
-,-,TRBJ2-1,14,TRBV9,CASSVDGNPNEQFF,TGTGCCAGCAGCGTAGATGGCAACCCCAATGAGCAGTTCTTC
TRBD1,few,TRBJ2-7,17,TRBV14,CASSQAISDRVSYEQYF,TGTGCCAGCAGCCAAGCTATTTCGGACAGGGTCTCCTACGAGCAGTACTTC
-,-,TRBJ1-6,15,TRBV2,CASSYRDAWNSPLHF,TGTGCCAGCAGCTACAGGGATGCGTGGAATTCACCCCTCCACTTT
-,-,TRBJ1-2,13,TRBV9,CASSVDTYYGYTF,TGTGCCAGCAGCGTGGACACGTACTATGGCTACACCTTC
-,-,TRBJ1-1,12,TRBV5-1,CASSFRGTEAFF,TGCGCCAGCAGCTTCAGGGGCACTGAAGCTTTCTTT
-,few,TRBJ2-1,18,TRBV28,CASSLWGSVEVPLREQFF,TGTGCCAGCAGTTTATGGGGGTCAGTGGAGGTCCCCTTGAGGGAGCAGTTCTTC
TRBD1,-,TRBJ1-2,14,TRBV15,CATSTRTGAYGYTF,TGTGCCACCAGCACTAGGACAGGGGCCTATGGCTACACCTTC
-,-,TRBJ2-3,11,TRBV19,CASSSADTQYF,TGTGCCAGTAGTTCCGCAGATACGCAGTATTTT
-,-,TRBJ2-1,16,TRBV19,CASSTRWGGPYNEQFF,TGTGCCAGTAGTACCAGGTGGGGGGGGCCTTACAATGAGCAGTTCTTC
-,once,TRBJ2-7,14,TRBV10-3,CAISESGALYEQYF,TGTGCCATCAGTGAGTCTGGAGCCCTATACGAGCAGTACTTC
TRBD1,-,TRBJ1-6,15,TRBV28,CASWRAGTGLSPLHF,TGTGCCAGCTGGAGGGCCGGGACAGGGCTTTCACCCCTCCACTTT
TRBD1,few,TRBJ1-5,15,TRBV28,CASSFRGTGGLTQHF,TGTGCCAGCAGTTTCCGGGGGACAGGGGGCTTGACCCAGCATTTT
TRBD1,-,TRBJ2-2,15,TRBV5-4,CASSLGTGGTGELFF,TGTGCCAGCAGCTTAGGGACAGGGGGCACCGGGGAGCTGTTTTTT
-,few,TRBJ2-5,14,TRBV5-1,CASSLAGPQETQYF,TGCGCCAGCAGCTTGGCAGGCCCCCAAGAGACCCAGTACTTC
TRBD1,-,TRBJ1-2,17,TRBV28,CASSSVGGGNLDYGYTF,TGTGCCAGCAGTTCCGTAGGAGGGGGCAATCTGGACTATGGCTACACCTTC
-,-,TRBJ1-3,13,TRBV9,CASSVPTGNTIYF,TGTGCCAGCAGCGTTCCCACTGGAAACACCATATATTTT
-,-,TRBJ2-5,13,TRBV7-2,CASSLRYQETQYF,TGTGCCAGCAGCTTGCGGTACCAAGAGACCCAGTACTTC
-,few,TRBJ1-2,12,TRBV10-3,CAMEPANYGYTF,TGTGCCATGGAGCCGGCTAACTATGGCTACACCTTC
TRBD1,-,TRBJ1-2,13,TRBV6-6,CASSAQGDYGYTF,TGTGCCAGCAGTGCCCAGGGGGACTATGGCTACACCTTC
-,-,TRBJ1-5,15,TRBV19,CASSQGWGNNQPQHF,TGTGCCAGTAGTCAGGGGTGGGGCAACAATCAGCCCCAGCATTTT